The 5 T cell receptor beta chains below were found in one sample sequenced in a study of T cell changes during pregnancy in multiple sclerosis. Clones were sequenced by immunoSEQ multiplex PCR, and TCRdb holds only the in-frame ones, with some missing. The table shows 20,000 to 25,000 clones, with roughly 84% occurring only once. This material consisted of CD8+ T cells from peripheral blood mononuclear cells, taken before pregnancy. Receptors were obtained from a female donor with multiple sclerosis, enrolled in a pregnancy study.

This chain links TRBV27 with TRBJ1-1; D ambiguous. Germline V gene lookup returns CDR1 MNHEY and CDR2 SMNVEV (reference sequence). The CDR3 covers 14 residues. The V end lost 2 bases, the J end lost 1 base, and 8 bases lay between the germline ends. The CDR3 loop reads CASSLGSGNTEAFF. CDR3 DNA: TGTGCCAGCAGTTTAGGCAGCGGGAACACTGAAGCTTTCTTT.

There are many counts of this clone. The rearrangement links TRBV7-2 to TRBJ2-7; 9 bases match TRBD2. V lost 6 bases to trimming and J lost 1 base; unmatched junction nucleotides: 7. The CDR3 is made up of 15 amino acids. Germline V lookup: CDR1 SGHTA, CDR2 FQGNSA. The CDR3 sequence: CASSLGLAPSYEQYF. CDR3 nucleotide sequence: TGTGCCAGCAGTCTCGGACTAGCGCCATCCTACGAGCAGTACTTC.

A single count supports this clone. The rearrangement uses TRBV25-1 and TRBJ2-7; maybe TRBD1 (6 bases). The CDR3 is 16 amino acids. Trimming shortened V by 6 bases and J by 2 bases, and 20 bases separated the two germline ends. Germline V CDR1 and CDR2: MGHDK, SYGVNS. This CDR3 is CASRASGGHNPYEQYF. The CDR3 nucleotides read TGTGCCAGCAGGGCCAGTGGGGGACATAACCCCTACGAGCAGTACTTC.

This chain connects TRBV19 to TRBJ2-2, with TRBD1 identical over 7 bases. Trimming at V came to 4 bases and at J to 4 bases, leaving 6 bases not matched to a gene. The CDR3 loop spans 15 amino acids. Germline CDR1 and CDR2: LNHDA and SQIVND (reference sequence). The DNA of the CDR3 is TGTGCCAGTAGTACTGAGGGGGCGGGCACCGGGGAGCTGTTTTTT. Translating it yields CASSTEGAGTGELFF.

The V and J genes are TRBV7-9 and TRBJ2-2; TRBD2 agrees at 7 bases. Trimming removed 10 bases from V and 5 bases from J; junction bases left unmatched: 7. This CDR3 has 13 residues. CDR1 is SEHNR, CDR2 FQNEAQ, per germline (reference sequence). The CDR3 DNA sequence: TGTGCCACCGGATGGGGGGGGACCGGGGAGCTGTTTTTT. It codes for CATGWGGTGELFF.